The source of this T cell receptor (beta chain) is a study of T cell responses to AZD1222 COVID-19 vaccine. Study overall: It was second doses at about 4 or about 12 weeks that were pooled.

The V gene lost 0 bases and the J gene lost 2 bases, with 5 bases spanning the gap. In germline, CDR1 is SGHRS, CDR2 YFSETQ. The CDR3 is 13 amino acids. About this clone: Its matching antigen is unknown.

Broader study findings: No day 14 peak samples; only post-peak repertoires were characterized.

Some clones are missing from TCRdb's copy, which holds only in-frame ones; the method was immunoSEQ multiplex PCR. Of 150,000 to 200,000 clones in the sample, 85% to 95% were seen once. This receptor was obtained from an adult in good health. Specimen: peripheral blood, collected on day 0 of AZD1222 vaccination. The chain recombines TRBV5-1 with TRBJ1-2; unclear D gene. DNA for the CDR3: TGCGCCAGCAGCTTGGTGCCCAACTATGGCTACACCTTC. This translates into CASSLVPNYGYTF.